The 13 T cell receptor beta chains below were found in one sample sequenced in a study of control samples from healthy donors and cancer patients. Produced via immunoSEQ multiplex PCR; TCRdb's table is partial and in-frame only. This table has some 220,000 clones, about 94% appearing once. Sequencing was carried out using blood. The origin of the receptors is a man between 50 and 59 years old in good health.

V gene TRBV5-1 combines with J gene TRBJ1-5; TRBD1 matches 8 bases. The CDR3 sequence is 14 residues long. V lost 8 bases, J lost 7 bases, and 11 bases stayed unmatched. Germline CDR1 SGHRS, CDR2 YFSETQ. The CDR3 reads CARGQVGSGQPQHF. CDR3 sequence (DNA): TGCGCCAGGGGACAGGTCGGCTCTGGGCAGCCCCAGCATTTT.

The CDR3 spells CASSLEGVGTGELFF. The CDR3 bases are TGTGCCAGCAGCTTGGAGGGGGTGGGCACCGGGGAGCTGTTTTTT. The rearrangement links TRBV5-4 to TRBJ2-2; tentatively, D is TRBD1 (6 bases). CDR3 length equals 15 residues. The V end lost 0 bases, the J end lost 4 bases, and 10 bases lay between the germline ends. The V gene's germline CDR1 is SGHNT and CDR2 YYREEE (reference sequence).

This sequence joins TRBV30 and TRBJ1-2; TRBD1 matches at 8 bases. This CDR3 is 15 amino acids long. Per germline, CDR1 GTSNPN and CDR2 SVGIG (reference sequence). After removal of 2 bases from V and 3 bases from J, the junction contained 8 bases not matched to a gene. Written as DNA, the CDR3 is TGTGCCTGGAGTTTGTGGACAGGGTATGACTATGGCTACACCTTC. This encodes CAWSLWTGYDYGYTF.

This chain uses TRBV6-5 with TRBJ1-2; TRBD1 agrees at 7 bases. The V gene's germline CDR1 is MNHEY and CDR2 SVGAGI. The CDR3 runs 14 residues. J gave up 12 bases and V 5 bases, and 15 bases lay outside the gene matches. The DNA of the CDR3 is TGTGCCAGCAGTCCAAGAAGGGACAGTTGGGCCGACACCTTC. This translates into CASSPRRDSWADTF.

This sequence joins TRBV6-5 and TRBJ1-5; 7 bases are shared with TRBD1. Germline CDR1 reads MNHEY; CDR2 reads SVGAGI. The V segment lost 8 bases and the J segment 0 bases; nucleotides outside the gene matches: 7. The length of the CDR3 is 15 residues. The CDR3 DNA is TGTGCCAGCTGGGCAGGGGGGATTAGCAATCAGCCCCAGCATTTT. As protein: CASWAGGISNQPQHF.

This chain joins TRBV14 and TRBJ2-1; possibly TRBD1 or TRBD2 for D (5 bases each). Per germline, CDR1 SGHDN and CDR2 FVKESK. Trimming took off 0 bases at V and 3 bases at J, with 12 bases between the two ends. This CDR3 contains 16 residues. This CDR3 reads CASSQDRDGYYNEQFF. The CDR3, as DNA: TGTGCCAGCAGCCAAGACAGGGACGGGTACTACAATGAGCAGTTCTTC.

The genes are TRBV5-1 and TRBJ1-2; weak D call: TRBD1 (6 bases). This CDR3 spans 13 amino acids. V lost 2 bases and J lost 8, with 13 bases in between. CDR1 SGHRS and CDR2 YFSETQ come from the germline V gene. CDR3 residues: CASSFGTPGGYTF. The CDR3 DNA sequence: TGCGCCAGCAGCTTTGGGACACCGGGGGGCTACACCTTC.

V is TRBV27 and J is TRBJ2-7; D is ambiguous. The CDR3 has 13 amino acids. Germline values: CDR1 MNHEY, CDR2 SMNVEV (reference sequence). Trimming removed 5 bases from V and 1 base from J, with 9 bases in between. DNA for the CDR3: TGTGCCAGCAGTCCCTTCGATTCCTACGAGCAGTACTTC. It codes for CASSPFDSYEQYF.

The chain combines TRBV5-1 with TRBJ1-2, with TRBD1 identical over 7 bases. V shed 0 bases, J shed 4 bases, and the junction held 9 bases outside the gene matches. Germline loops: CDR1 SGHRS, CDR2 YFSETQ. The CDR3 consists of 16 residues. CDR3 loop: CASSLGQGIVGYGYTF. As DNA, the CDR3 is TGCGCCAGCAGCTTGGGACAGGGAATTGTTGGCTATGGCTACACCTTC.

The V call is TRBV2, the J call TRBJ1-2; possibly TRBD1 for D (5 bases). The V gene lost 6 bases and the J gene lost 10 bases, with 18 bases spanning the gap. CDR3 length: 13 residues. The germline gives CDR1 SNHLY, CDR2 FYNNEI. Here the CDR3 DNA reads TGTGCCAGCAGCACCCTTAGGGGCGGATTCTACACCTTC. Its translation: CASSTLRGGFYTF.

This chain joins TRBV6-5 and TRBJ1-1; D unresolved. The germline CDR1 and CDR2 sequences are MNHEY and SVGAGI. The CDR3 is 13 residues long. The V and J ends lost 7 bases and 5 bases respectively, with 14 bases between them. CDR3: CASNPGIWTEAFF. The CDR3 DNA follows: TGTGCCAGCAATCCGGGGATATGGACTGAAGCTTTCTTT.

The chain uses TRBV18 and TRBJ1-6; maybe TRBD1 (5 bases). Trimming took off 3 bases at V and 7 bases at J, with 10 bases between the two ends. CDR1 is KGHSH, CDR2 LQKENI, per germline. This CDR3 contains 14 residues. In nucleotides, the CDR3 is TGTGCCAGCTCACCTCAGGCAGGGAATTCACCCCTCCACTTT. It translates to CASSPQAGNSPLHF.

The V gene is TRBV4-1, the J gene TRBJ1-3; 7 nucleotides match TRBD1. CDR1 is MGHRA and CDR2 is YSYEKL in the germline V gene. V was pared by 4 bases and J by 0 bases, with 6 bases of the junction left unmatched. The CDR3 loop spans 16 amino acids. CDR3: CASSPLGQRSGNTIYF. The CDR3 nucleotides read TGCGCCAGCAGCCCCTTGGGACAGCGCTCTGGAAACACCATATATTTT.